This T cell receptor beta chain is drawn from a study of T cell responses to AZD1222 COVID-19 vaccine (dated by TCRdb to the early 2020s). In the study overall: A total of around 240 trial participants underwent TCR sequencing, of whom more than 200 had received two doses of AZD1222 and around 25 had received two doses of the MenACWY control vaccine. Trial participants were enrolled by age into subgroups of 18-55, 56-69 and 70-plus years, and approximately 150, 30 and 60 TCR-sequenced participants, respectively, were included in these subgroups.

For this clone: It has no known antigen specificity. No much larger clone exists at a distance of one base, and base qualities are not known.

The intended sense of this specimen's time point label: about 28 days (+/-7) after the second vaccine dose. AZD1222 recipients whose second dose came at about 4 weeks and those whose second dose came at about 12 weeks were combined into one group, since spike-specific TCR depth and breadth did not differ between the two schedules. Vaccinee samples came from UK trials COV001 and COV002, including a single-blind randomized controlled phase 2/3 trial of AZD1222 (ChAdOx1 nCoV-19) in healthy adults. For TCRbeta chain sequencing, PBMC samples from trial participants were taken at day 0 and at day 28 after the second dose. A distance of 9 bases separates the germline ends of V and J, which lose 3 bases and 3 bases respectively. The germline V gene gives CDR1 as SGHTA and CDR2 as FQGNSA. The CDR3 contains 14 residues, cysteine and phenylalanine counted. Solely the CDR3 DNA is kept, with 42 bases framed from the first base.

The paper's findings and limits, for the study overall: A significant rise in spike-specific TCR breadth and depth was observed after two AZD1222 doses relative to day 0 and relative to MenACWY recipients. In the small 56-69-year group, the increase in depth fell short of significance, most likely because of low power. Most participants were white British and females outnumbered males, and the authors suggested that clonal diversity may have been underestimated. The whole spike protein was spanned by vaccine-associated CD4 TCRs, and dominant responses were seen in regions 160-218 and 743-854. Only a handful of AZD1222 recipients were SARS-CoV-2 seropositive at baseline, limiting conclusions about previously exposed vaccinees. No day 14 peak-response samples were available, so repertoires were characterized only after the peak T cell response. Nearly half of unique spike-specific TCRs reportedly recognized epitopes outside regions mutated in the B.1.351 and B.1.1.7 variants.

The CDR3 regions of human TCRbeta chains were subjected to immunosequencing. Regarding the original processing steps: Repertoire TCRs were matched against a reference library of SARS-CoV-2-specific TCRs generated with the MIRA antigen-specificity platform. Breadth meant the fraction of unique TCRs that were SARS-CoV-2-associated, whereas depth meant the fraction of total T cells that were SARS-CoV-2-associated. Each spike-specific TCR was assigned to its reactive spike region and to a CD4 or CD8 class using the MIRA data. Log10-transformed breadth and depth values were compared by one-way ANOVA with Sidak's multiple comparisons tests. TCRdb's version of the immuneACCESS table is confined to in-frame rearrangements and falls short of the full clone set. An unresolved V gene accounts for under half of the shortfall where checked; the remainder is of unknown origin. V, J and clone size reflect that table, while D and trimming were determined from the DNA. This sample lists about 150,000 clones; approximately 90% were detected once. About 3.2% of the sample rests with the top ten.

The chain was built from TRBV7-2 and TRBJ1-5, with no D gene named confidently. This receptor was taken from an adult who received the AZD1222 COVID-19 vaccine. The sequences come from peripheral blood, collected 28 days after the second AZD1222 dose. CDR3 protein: CASSFSGVNQPQHF. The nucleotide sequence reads TGTGCCAGCAGCTTCTCTGGGGTCAATCAGCCCCAGCATTTT.